This T cell receptor (beta chain) was sequenced during a study of shared clonotypes between healthy human individuals. This clone was detected only once. Antigen: not known. General observations from the study: Four donors held approximately 5% of naive CD4 clonotypes in common. Donor scarcity curtailed the genetic and exposure-history diversity represented herein. Rarefaction exposed incomplete sorted-subset sequencing despite large depth. Sampling covered blood only; tissue repertoires likely differ.

Germline CDR1 is SQVTM and CDR2 is ANQGSEA. The CDR3 has 15 amino acids. V shed 0 bases and J shed 0 bases, with 11 bases lying between them. TCRdb keeps only in-frame clones here, not all; method: immunoSEQ multiplex PCR. The sample includes around 300,000 clones, around 86% of them seen just once. Specimen: memory CD8+ T cells sorted from blood. The sample's subset: CD45RO+ cells pooled with CCR7-negative TemRA cells. The chain couples TRBV29-1 to TRBJ1-2; no firm D call. This sequence originates from a man aged 18 to 29 in good health. The CDR3 spells CSVEDPEGSNYGYTF. The CDR3 DNA reads as TGCAGCGTTGAAGATCCCGAGGGTTCTAACTATGGCTACACCTTC.